The present entry profiles one T cell receptor (beta chain) with its context. The antigen remains unidentified. The germline CDR1 and CDR2 sequences are MNHEY and SVGAGI. V shed 2 bases and J shed 4 bases, with 11 bases lying between them. There are 15 residues in the CDR3. Libraries for TCR beta were made by quantitative 5'-RACE with molecular barcodes. TCRdb reanalysed the 5' RACE reads using MiXCR and keeps one entry per CDR3 protein. The data hold 700,000 to 1,000,000 distinct CDR3 sequences, with 12% observed a single time. The sample belongs to a study of CD8 T cells in ankylosing spondylitis. General observations from the study: Clones linked to disease, bearing a CD8+ phenotype, were relatively rare in peripheral blood. Typical of ankylosing spondylitis blood, it appeared, was a TCR beta motif of eight highly homologous variants. Prior literature has documented some motif variants in synovial fluid and blood from reactive arthritis.

This receptor was taken from a male donor with ankylosing spondylitis. The chain couples TRBV6-5 to TRBJ1-4; D call uncertain. Input material: blood, either unsorted or a sorted T cell fraction (not recorded which). CDR3 region: CASSYPGRGNEKLFF. DNA of the CDR3: TGTGCCAGCAGTTACCCTGGACGGGGTAATGAAAAACTGTTTTTT.